This T cell receptor (beta chain) derives from a study of T cell changes during pregnancy in multiple sclerosis. CDR1 SGDLS and CDR2 YYNGEE come from the germline V gene. The CDR3 runs to 18 residues. V dropped 4 bases and J dropped 2; count of bases not matched to a gene: 17. Profiled with immunoSEQ multiplex PCR; TCRdb holds only in-frame clones, not every one. This sample has approximately 31,000 clones, with about 93% found just once. Sequencing used CD4+ T cells from peripheral blood mononuclear cells, obtained in the second trimester of pregnancy. The V gene is TRBV9, the J gene TRBJ2-7; 8 bases map to TRBD2. The origin of this receptor is a female donor with multiple sclerosis, enrolled in a pregnancy study. The chain's CDR3 is CASSPGIGIGGGTYEQYF. The CDR3 region has the DNA TGTGCCAGCAGCCCGGGGATCGGGATTGGCGGGGGGACCTACGAGCAGTACTTC. Variable domain in full (rest from reference TRBV9 and TRBJ2-7): DSGVTQTPKHLITATGQRVTLRCSPRSGDLSVYWYQQSLDQGLQFLIQYYNGEERAKGNILERFSAQQFPDLHSELNLSSLELGDSALYFCASSPGIGIGGGTYEQYFGPGTRLTVT.